This TCR beta chain was retrieved from a study of control samples from healthy donors and cancer patients. Clones were sequenced by immunoSEQ multiplex PCR, and TCRdb holds only the in-frame ones, with some missing. The sample carries approximately 63,000 clones, almost 85% recorded once. Per the germline V gene, CDR1 is SEHNR and CDR2 is FQNEAQ (reference sequence). The CDR3 sequence is 14 residues long. Trimming cost V 5 bases and J 5 bases, with 12 bases left between them. This TCR was sampled from a middle-aged man in good health. The V and J genes are TRBV7-9 and TRBJ2-2; weak D call: TRBD2 (5 bases). Sample: blood. The CDR3 sequence: CASSPRTGTGELFF. The CDR3 DNA sequence: TGTGCCAGCAGCCCCCGGACTGGTACCGGGGAGCTGTTTTTT.